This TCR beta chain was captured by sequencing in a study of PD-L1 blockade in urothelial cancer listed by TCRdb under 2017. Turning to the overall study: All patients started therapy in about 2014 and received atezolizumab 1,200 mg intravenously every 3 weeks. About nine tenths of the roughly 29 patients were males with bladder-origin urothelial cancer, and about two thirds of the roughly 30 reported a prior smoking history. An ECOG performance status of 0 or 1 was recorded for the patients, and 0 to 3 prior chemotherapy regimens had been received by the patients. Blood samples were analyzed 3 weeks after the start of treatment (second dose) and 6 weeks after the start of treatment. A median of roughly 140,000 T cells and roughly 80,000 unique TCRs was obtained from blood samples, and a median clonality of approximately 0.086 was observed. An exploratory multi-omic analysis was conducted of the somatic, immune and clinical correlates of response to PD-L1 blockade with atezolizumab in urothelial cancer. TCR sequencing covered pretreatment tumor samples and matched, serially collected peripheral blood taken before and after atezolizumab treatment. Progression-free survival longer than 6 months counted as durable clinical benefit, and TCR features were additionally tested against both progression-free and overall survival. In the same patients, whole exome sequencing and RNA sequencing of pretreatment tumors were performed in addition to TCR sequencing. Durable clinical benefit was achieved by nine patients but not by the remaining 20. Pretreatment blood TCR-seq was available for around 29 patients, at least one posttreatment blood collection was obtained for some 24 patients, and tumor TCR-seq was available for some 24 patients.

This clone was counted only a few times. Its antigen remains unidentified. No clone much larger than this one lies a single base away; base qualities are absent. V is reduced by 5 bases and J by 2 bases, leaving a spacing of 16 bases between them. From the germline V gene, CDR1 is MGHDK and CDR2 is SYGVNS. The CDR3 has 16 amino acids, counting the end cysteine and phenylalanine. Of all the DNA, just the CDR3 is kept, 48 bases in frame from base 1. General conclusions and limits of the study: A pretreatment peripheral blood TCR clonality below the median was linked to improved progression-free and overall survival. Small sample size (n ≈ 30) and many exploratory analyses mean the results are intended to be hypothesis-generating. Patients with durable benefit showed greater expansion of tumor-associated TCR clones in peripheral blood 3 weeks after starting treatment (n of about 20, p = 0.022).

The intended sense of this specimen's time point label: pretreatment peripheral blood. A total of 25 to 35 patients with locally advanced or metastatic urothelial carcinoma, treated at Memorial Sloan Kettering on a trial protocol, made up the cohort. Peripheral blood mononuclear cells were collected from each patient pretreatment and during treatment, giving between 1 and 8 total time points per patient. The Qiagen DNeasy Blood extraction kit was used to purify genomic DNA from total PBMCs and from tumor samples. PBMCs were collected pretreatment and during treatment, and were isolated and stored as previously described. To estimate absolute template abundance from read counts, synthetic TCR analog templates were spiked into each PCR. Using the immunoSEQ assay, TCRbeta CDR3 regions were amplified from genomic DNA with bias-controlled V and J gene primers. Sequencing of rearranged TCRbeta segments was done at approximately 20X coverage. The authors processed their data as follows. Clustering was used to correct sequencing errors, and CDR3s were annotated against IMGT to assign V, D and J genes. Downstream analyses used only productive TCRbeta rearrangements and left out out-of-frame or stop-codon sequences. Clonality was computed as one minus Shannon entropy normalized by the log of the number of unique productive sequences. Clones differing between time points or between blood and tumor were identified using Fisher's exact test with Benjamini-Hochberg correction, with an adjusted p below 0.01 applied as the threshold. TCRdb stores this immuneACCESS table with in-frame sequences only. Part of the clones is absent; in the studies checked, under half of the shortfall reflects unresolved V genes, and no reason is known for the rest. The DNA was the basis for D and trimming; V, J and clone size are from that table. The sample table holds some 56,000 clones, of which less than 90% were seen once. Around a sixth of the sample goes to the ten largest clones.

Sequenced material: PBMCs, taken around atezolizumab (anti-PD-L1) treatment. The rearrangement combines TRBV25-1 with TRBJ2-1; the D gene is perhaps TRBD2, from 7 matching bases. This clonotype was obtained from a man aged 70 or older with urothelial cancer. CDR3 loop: CASSPSLGGPYNEQFF. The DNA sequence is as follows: TGTGCCAGCAGTCCTTCATTGGGGGGGCCCTACAATGAGCAGTTCTTC.